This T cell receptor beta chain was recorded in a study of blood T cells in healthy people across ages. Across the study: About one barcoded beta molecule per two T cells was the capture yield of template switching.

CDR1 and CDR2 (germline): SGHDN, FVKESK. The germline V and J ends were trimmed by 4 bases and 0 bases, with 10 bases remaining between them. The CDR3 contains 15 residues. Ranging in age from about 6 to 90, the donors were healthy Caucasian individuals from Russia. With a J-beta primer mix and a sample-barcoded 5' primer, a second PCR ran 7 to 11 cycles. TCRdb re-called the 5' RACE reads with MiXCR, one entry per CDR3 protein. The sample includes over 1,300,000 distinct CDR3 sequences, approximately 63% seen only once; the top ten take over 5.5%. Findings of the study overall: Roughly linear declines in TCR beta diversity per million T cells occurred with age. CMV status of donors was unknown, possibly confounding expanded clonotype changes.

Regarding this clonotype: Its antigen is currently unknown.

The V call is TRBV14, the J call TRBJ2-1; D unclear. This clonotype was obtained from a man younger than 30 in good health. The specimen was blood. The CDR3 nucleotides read TGTGCCAGCAGCCCCAGGCTCAGCTCCTACAATGAGCAGTTCTTC. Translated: CASSPRLSSYNEQFF.